This T cell receptor (beta chain) was recorded in a study of cytomegalovirus exposure and HLA in healthy donors. TCRdb keeps only in-frame clones here, not all; method: immunoSEQ multiplex PCR. The repertoire has 150,000 to 200,000 clones, roughly 86% of them found once; the top ten carry over 1.3%. Separation from the roughly 690-subject first cohort characterized the roughly 120-subject validation cohort, to which the donors belonged. Study observations and caveats: The authors enumerated some 160 TCR beta chains as linked to cytomegalovirus. Generally TCR sequences proved uncommon, though certain public TCRs appeared in numerous donors.

With regard to this clone: The antigen remains unidentified.

This CDR3 comprises 13 residues. Germline CDR1 SEHNR, CDR2 FQNEAQ (reference sequence). Trimming took 3 bases from V and 8 from J, leaving 10 bases between them. The receptor comes from a young woman in good health and CMV-seronegative. The material sequenced was PBMCs. J is TRBJ1-4 and V is TRBV7-9; a weak D match, TRBD1 (5 bases). The CDR3 coding sequence is TGTGCCAGCAGCTTTCCCGGGGGGGAAAAACTGTTTTTT. Encoded protein: CASSFPGGEKLFF. Full variable domain (outside the CDR3, taken from reference TRBV7-9 and TRBJ1-4): DTGVSQNPRHKITKRGQNVTFRCDPISEHNRLYWYRQTLGQGPEFLTYFQNEAQLEKSRLLSDRFSAERPKGSFSTLEIQRTEQGDSAMYLCASSFPGGEKLFFGSGTQLSVL.